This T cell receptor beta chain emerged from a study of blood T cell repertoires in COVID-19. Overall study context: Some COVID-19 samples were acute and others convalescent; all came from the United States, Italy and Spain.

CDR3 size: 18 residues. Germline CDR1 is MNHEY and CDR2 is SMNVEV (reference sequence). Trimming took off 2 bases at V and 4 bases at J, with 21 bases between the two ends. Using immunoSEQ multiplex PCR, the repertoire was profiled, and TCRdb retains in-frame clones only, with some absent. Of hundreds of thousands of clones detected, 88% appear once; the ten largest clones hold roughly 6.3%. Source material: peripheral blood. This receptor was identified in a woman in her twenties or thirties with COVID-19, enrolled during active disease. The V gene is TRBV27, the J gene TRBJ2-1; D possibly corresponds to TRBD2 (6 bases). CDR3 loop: CASSLVRGASENYNEQFF. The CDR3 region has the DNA TGTGCCAGCAGTTTAGTACGCGGGGCTAGCGAAAATTACAATGAGCAGTTCTTC.